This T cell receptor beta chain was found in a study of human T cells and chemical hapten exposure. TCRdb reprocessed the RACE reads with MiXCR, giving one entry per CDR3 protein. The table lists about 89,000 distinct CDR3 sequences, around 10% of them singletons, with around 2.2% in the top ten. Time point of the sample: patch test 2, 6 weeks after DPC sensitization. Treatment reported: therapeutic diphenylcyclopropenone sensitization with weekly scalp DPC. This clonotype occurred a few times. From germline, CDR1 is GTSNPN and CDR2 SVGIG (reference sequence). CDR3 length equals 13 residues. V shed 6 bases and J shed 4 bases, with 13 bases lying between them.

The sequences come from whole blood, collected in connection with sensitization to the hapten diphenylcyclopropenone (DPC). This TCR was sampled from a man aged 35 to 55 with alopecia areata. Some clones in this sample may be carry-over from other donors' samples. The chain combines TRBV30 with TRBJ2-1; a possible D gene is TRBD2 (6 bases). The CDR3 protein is CACSRGTYNEQFF. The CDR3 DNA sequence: TGTGCCTGCTCACGGGGGACTTACAATGAGCAGTTCTTC.